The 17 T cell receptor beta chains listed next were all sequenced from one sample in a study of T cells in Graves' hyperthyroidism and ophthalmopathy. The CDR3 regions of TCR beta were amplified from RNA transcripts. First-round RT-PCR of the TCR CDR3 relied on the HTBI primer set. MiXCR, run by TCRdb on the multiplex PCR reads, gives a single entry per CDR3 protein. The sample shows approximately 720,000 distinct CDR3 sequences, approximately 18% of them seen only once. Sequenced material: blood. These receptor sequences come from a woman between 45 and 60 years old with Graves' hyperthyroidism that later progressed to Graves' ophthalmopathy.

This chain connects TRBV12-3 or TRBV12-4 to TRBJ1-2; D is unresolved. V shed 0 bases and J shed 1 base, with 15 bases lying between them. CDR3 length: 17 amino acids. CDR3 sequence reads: CASSLARAGRINYGYTF. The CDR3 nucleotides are TGTGCCAGCAGTTTAGCGCGGGCCGGAAGAATTAACTATGGCTACACCTTC.

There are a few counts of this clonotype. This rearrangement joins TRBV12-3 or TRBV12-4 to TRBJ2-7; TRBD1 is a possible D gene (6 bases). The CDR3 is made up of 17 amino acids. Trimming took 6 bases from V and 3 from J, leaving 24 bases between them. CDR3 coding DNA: TGTGCCAGCAGCCGAATAACCCCAGGGGCGCCGCTCTACGAGCAGTACTTC. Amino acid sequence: CASSRITPGAPLYEQYF.

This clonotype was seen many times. The DNA of the CDR3 is TGTGCCAGCAGCTCAGGACTAGAGAGAAAAACGCGGAATACGCAGTATTTT. Translating gives CASSSGLERKTRNTQYF. V and J are TRBV11-3 and TRBJ2-3, with 7 bases lining up with TRBD2. J gave up 7 bases and V 4 bases, and 17 bases lay outside the gene matches. This CDR3 comprises 17 residues. Germline assignment: CDR1 SGHNT and CDR2 YENEEA.

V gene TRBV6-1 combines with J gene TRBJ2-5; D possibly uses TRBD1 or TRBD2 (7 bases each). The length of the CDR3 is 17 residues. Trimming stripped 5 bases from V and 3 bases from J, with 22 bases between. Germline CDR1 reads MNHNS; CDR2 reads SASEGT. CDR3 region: CASSPGRGGILEETQYF. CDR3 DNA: TGTGCCAGCAGTCCTGGCAGGGGGGGCATTTTGGAAGAGACCCAGTACTTC.

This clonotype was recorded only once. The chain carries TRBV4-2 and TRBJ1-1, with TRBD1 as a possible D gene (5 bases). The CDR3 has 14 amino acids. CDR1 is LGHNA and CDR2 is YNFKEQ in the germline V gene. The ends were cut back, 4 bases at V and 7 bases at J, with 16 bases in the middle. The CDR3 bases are TGTGCCAGCAGCCCCCTAGGCCTGAGGGGTGAAGCTTTCTTT. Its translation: CASSPLGLRGEAFF.

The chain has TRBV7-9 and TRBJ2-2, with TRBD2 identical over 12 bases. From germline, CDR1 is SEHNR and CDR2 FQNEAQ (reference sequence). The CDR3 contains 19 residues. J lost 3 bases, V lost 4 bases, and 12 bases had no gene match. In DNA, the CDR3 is TGTGCCAGCAGCTCCAACCGGACTAGCGGGGTAACGTACACCGGGGAGCTGTTTTTT. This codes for CASSSNRTSGVTYTGELFF.

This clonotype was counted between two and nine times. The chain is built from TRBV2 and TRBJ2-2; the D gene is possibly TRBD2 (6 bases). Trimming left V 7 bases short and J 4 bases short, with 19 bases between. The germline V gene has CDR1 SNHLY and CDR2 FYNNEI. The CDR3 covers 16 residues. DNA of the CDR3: TGTGCCAGCAACCCTAGTCCGGGGGTGGCCACCGGGGAGCTGTTTTTT. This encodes CASNPSPGVATGELFF. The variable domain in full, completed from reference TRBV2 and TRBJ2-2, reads EPEVTQTPSHQVTQMGQEVILRCVPISNHLYFYWYRQILGQKVEFLVSFYNNEISEKSEIFDDQFSVERPDGSNFTLKIRSTKLEDSAMYFCASNPSPGVATGELFFGEGSRLTVL.

For the CDR3, the DNA is TGTGCCAGTAGTACGCAGGGGGCGAGTGAAGCTTTCTTT. Its translation: CASSTQGASEAFF. The gene calls are TRBV19 and TRBJ1-1; 8 bases agree with TRBD1. The V gene's germline CDR1 is LNHDA and CDR2 SQIVND (reference sequence). The junction had 5 bases not matched to a gene; V was cut back by 4 bases and J by 7 bases. The CDR3 consists of 13 residues.

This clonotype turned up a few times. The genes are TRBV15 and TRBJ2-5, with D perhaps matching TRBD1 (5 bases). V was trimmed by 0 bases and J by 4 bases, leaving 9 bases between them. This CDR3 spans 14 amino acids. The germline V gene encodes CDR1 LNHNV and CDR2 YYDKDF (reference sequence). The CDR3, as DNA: TGTGCCACCAGCAGAGACAGGGTGGGAGAGACCCAGTACTTC. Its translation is CATSRDRVGETQYF.

The CDR3 here is CASSPTGQMYSPLHF. For the CDR3, the DNA is TGTGCCAGCAGCCCAACGGGACAGATGTATTCACCCCTCCACTTT. V and J are TRBV12-3 or TRBV12-4 and TRBJ1-6; TRBD1 aligns across 7 bases. This CDR3 spans 15 amino acids. V was clipped by 6 bases and J by 8 bases; unmatched bases: 10.

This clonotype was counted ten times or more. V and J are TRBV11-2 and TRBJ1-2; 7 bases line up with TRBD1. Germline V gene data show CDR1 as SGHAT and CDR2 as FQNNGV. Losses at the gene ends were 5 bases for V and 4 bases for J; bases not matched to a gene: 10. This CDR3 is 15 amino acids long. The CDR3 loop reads CASSPNRGLGYGYTF. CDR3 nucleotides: TGTGCCAGCAGCCCCAACAGGGGCTTAGGCTATGGCTACACCTTC. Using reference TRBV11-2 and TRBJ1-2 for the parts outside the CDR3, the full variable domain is EAGVAQSPRYKIIEKRQSVAFWCNPISGHATLYWYQQILGQGPKLLIQFQNNGVVDDSQLPKDRFSAERLKGVDSTLKIQPAKLEDSAVYLCASSPNRGLGYGYTFGSGTRLTVV.

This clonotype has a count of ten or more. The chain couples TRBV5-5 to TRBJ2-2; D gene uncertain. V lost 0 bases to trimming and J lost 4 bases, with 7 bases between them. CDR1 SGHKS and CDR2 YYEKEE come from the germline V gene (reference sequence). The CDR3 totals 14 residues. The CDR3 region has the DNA TGTGCCAGCAGCTTGGGACGGACCACCGGGGAGCTGTTTTTT. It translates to CASSLGRTTGELFF. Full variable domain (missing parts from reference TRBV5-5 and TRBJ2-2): DAGVTQSPTHLIKTRGQQVTLRCSPISGHKSVSWYQQVLGQGPQFIFQYYEKEERGRGNFPDRFSARQFPNYSSELNVNALLLGDSALYLCASSLGRTTGELFFGEGSRLTVL.

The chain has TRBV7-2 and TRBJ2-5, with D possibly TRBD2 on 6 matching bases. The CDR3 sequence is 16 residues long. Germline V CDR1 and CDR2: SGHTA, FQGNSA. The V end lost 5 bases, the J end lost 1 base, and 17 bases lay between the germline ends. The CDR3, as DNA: TGTGCCAGCAGCCCGGCCGGGACTGGACGCCAAGAGACCCAGTACTTC. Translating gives CASSPAGTGRQETQYF.

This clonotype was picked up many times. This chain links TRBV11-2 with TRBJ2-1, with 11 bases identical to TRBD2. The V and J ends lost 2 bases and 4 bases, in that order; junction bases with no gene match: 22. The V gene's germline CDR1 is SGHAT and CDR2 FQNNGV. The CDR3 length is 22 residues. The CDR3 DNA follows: TGTGCCAGCAGCTTATCCTTGGATTGGGCGACTAGCGGGGAGCTACCGTACAATGAGCAGTTCTTC. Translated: CASSLSLDWATSGELPYNEQFF.

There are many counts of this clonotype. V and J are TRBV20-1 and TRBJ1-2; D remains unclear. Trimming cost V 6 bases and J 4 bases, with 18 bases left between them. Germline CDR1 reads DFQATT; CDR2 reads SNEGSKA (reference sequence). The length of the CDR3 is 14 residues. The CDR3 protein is CSAGGSVGPYGYTF. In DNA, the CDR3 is TGCAGTGCCGGTGGGTCGGTCGGCCCCTATGGCTACACCTTC.

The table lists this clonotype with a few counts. CDR3 in DNA: TGTGCCAGCATTAACTCGGGTGGTTACAACTATGGCTACACCTTC. This sequence encodes CASINSGGYNYGYTF. The chain uses TRBV12-3 or TRBV12-4 and TRBJ1-2; D ambiguous. The CDR3 covers 15 residues. Trimming stripped 7 bases from V and 2 bases from J, with 17 bases between.

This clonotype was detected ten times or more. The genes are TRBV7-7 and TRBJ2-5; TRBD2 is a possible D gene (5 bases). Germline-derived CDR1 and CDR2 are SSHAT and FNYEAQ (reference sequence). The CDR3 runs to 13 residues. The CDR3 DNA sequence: TGTGCTAGCTCCCCGAGTCGAGGGGAGACCCAGTACTTC. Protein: CASSPSRGETQYF.